The rows below give T cell receptor beta chains drawn from one sample of a study of T cells in Graves' hyperthyroidism and ophthalmopathy. TCRdb re-called the multiplex PCR reads with MiXCR, one entry per CDR3 protein. The repertoire holds around 520,000 distinct CDR3 sequences, with less than 25% as singletons. Sequences were obtained from blood. These receptors were obtained from a woman aged 25 to 39 with Graves' ophthalmopathy. CDR3s include the opening cysteine and the closing phenylalanine or tryptophan. D genes are given only for firm matches. Some rows mark clone size as missing; the rest say once, few, many or name a class of expanded clone.

>NA|TRBV11-2|TRBJ2-5|many
TGTGCCAGCTCCATGGGGGGCGCGGAGACCCAGTACTTC
CASSMGGAETQYF
>NA|TRBV29-1|TRBJ1-2|NA
TGCAGCGTTGTGGGCCGACGGGGCTACACCTTC
CSVVGRRGYTF
>NA|TRBV18|TRBJ2-5|NA
TGTGCCAGCTCACCATCCAGATGGGGAGAGACCCAGTACTTC
CASSPSRWGETQYF
>NA|TRBV28|TRBJ2-7|many
TGTGCCAGCAATCGGAGAGAGGGCGAGCAGTACTTC
CASNRREGEQYF
>NA|TRBV12-3/TRBV12-4|TRBJ1-1|many
TGTGCCAGCAGTTTAAGGGGATTCAACGCTGAAGCTTTCTTT
CASSLRGFNAEAFF
>TRBD1|TRBV20-1|TRBJ1-2|many
TGCAGTGCTGGGCAAAACAGGGGTGACTACACCTTC
CSAGQNRGDYTF
>NA|TRBV4-1|TRBJ1-5|many
TGCGCCAGCAGCCAAGAACCAGGGTTGAATCAGCCCCAGCATTTT
CASSQEPGLNQPQHF
>NA|TRBV12-3/TRBV12-4|TRBJ2-6|many
TGTGCCAGCAGTTCGGGGAGCTCTGGGGCCAACGTCCTGACTTTC
CASSSGSSGANVLTF
>NA|TRBV4-1|TRBJ2-7|many
TGCGCCAGCAGCCAAGATATTTCTCGGACGGCCGGGGGCGAGCAGTACTTC
CASSQDISRTAGGEQYF
>NA|TRBV29-1|TRBJ1-1|many
TGCCAATCATGGCGGGTAGGGGGCACTGAAGCTTTCTTT
CQSWRVGGTEAFF
>NA|TRBV20-1|TRBJ1-1|few
TGCAGTGCTATCAACCCGGGGGAGGGGACTGAAGCTTTCTTT
CSAINPGEGTEAFF
>TRBD2|TRBV20-1|TRBJ2-5|NA
TGCAGTGGGGGAGCGGGAGGGTCGATAGAGACCCAGTACTTC
CSGGAGGSIETQYF
>NA|TRBV7-2|TRBJ2-5|NA
TGTGCCAGCAGCTTCGCGGGGGCGGAGACCCAGTACTTC
CASSFAGAETQYF
>NA|TRBV12-3/TRBV12-4|TRBJ2-5|many
TGTGCCAGCAGTGCGACAGAGATCCAAGAGACCCAGTACTTC
CASSATEIQETQYF
>NA|TRBV15|TRBJ1-5|many
TGTGCCACCAGCAGTCCTTTGATCGGGTATAGCAATCAGCCCCAGCATTTT
CATSSPLIGYSNQPQHF
>NA|TRBV6-1|TRBJ1-5|few
TGTGCCAGCACCCGGGGACACCGTGACGTCCAGCCCCAGCATTTT
CASTRGHRDVQPQHF
>NA|TRBV6-2/TRBV6-3|TRBJ1-2|many
TGTGCCAGCAGTTATTTCGGCCCCGGTGGCTACACCTTC
CASSYFGPGGYTF
>NA|TRBV6-2/TRBV6-3|TRBJ1-2|NA
TGTGCCAGCAGTGACCCCGGCCGCCATGGCTACACCTTC
CASSDPGRHGYTF
>NA|TRBV28|TRBJ1-2|many
TGTGCCAGCAGTTTCCAGACCGGCGGGGGCTACACCTTC
CASSFQTGGGYTF
>NA|TRBV20-1|TRBJ2-5|many
TGCAGTGCTAACGGGGGCTCGTACCAAGAGACCCAGTACTTC
CSANGGSYQETQYF
>NA|TRBV7-9|TRBJ2-5|many
TGTGCCAGCAGCCGCCTACTTGGAGAGACCCAGTACTTC
CASSRLLGETQYF
>NA|TRBV29-1|TRBJ1-1|NA
TGCAGCGTTGAACCGGGGTCGACTTTAGAAGCTTTCTTT
CSVEPGSTLEAFF
>NA|TRBV12-3/TRBV12-4|TRBJ2-3|many
TGTGCCAGCAGTTTTATCGGGAGAACAGATACGCAGTATTTT
CASSFIGRTDTQYF
>TRBD1|TRBV7-8|TRBJ2-7|many
TGTGCCAGCAGCTATCCGGGACAGGGGAATGAATACGAGCAGTACTTC
CASSYPGQGNEYEQYF
>NA|TRBV6-4|TRBJ1-5|many
TGTGCCAGCAGTCCCCCATGGACTCTACGGGGCAATCAGCCCCAGCATTTT
CASSPPWTLRGNQPQHF
>NA|TRBV11-2|TRBJ2-5|few
TGTGCCAGCAGCTTAGAGCAGGGGACCCAGTACTTC
CASSLEQGTQYF
>NA|TRBV28|TRBJ2-5|many
TGTGCCAGCAGTCGTGCTTCCGGGCCCGAAGAGACCCAGTACTTC
CASSRASGPEETQYF
>NA|TRBV6-1|TRBJ2-7|many
TGTGCCAGCCGGAGAGAGAGCTCCTACGAGCAGTACTTC
CASRRESSYEQYF
>NA|TRBV20-1|TRBJ2-7|many
TGCAGTGCTACCCCTCAGGGGTTCGAGCAGTACTTC
CSATPQGFEQYF